Reported below is one T cell receptor (beta chain). Its antigen remains unknown. This entry is derived from a study of PD-1 blockade in mismatch repair-deficient tumors. Whole-study results and caveats: Rapid post-treatment expansion, then contraction, generally preceding radiologic response, marked tumor-resident clones.

The table came from immunoSEQ multiplex PCR; TCRdb's copy has only in-frame clones and leaves some out. The sample has roughly 79,000 clones; approximately 81% are singletons. The TCR-sequenced patients were a few responders to pembrolizumab. V lost 0 bases and J lost 1, with 6 bases in between. From germline, CDR1 is MDHEN and CDR2 SYDVKM. The CDR3 totals 14 residues. The origin of this receptor is an adult with mismatch repair-deficient cancer. Here the sequenced sample was peripheral blood, taken 44 weeks after starting pembrolizumab. The chain links TRBV28 to TRBJ1-1; D is ambiguous. This chain's CDR3 is CASSLWNPNTEAFF. The CDR3 nucleotides are TGTGCCAGCAGTTTATGGAACCCGAACACTGAAGCTTTCTTT.